The next 4 T cell receptor beta chains were all read from a single sample in a study of blood T cell repertoires in COVID-19. Assay used: immunoSEQ multiplex PCR; TCRdb lists only in-frame clones, some missing. The data show about 130,000 clones, about 80% seen once. Sequencing was done on a sample of peripheral blood. Receptors originate from a woman aged 50 to 65 with acute or convalescent COVID-19.

The V and J genes are TRBV6-5 and TRBJ1-2; the D gene is possibly TRBD1 (5 bases). The CDR3 loop spans 14 amino acids. Between the trimmed V and J ends, which lost 2 bases and 4 bases, there was a span of 11 bases. The V gene's germline CDR1 is MNHEY and CDR2 SVGAGI. This CDR3 is CASSYGSGVYGYTF. CDR3 sequence (DNA): TGTGCCAGCAGTTACGGTTCGGGGGTCTATGGCTACACCTTC.

The chain uses TRBV5-1 and TRBJ1-1; possible D gene TRBD1, 6 bases. The CDR3 is 15 amino acids. Looked up from germline, CDR1 is SGHRS and CDR2 is YFSETQ. The V end lost 4 bases, the J end lost 4 bases, and 17 bases lay between the germline ends. The CDR3 spells CASSPTQGRGTEAFF. CDR3 bases: TGCGCCAGCAGCCCAACACAGGGCCGGGGCACTGAAGCTTTCTTT. Variable domain in full (rest from reference TRBV5-1 and TRBJ1-1): KAGVTQTPRYLIKTRGQQVTLSCSPISGHRSVSWYQQTPGQGLQFLFEYFSETQRNKGNFPGRFSGRQFSNSRSEMNVSTLELGDSALYLCASSPTQGRGTEAFFGQGTRLTVV.

The gene calls are TRBV7-3 and TRBJ1-1; D is unresolved. The CDR3 is made up of 15 amino acids. Germline CDR1 and CDR2: SGHTA and FQGTGA. V gave up 3 bases and J gave up 0 bases, with 11 bases separating them. CDR3 coding DNA: TGTGCCAGCAGCTTTAGTGGAGGGATGAACACTGAAGCTTTCTTT. It encodes CASSFSGGMNTEAFF.

The chain has TRBV27 and TRBJ2-1; 9 bases are shared with TRBD1. Germline V gene sequence: CDR1 MNHEY, CDR2 SMNVEV (reference sequence). This CDR3 is 16 amino acids long. Trimming at V came to 0 bases and at J to 3 bases, leaving 3 bases not matched to a gene. CDR3: CASSLSGTGSYNEQFF. CDR3 DNA sequence: TGTGCCAGCAGTTTATCTGGGACAGGGAGCTACAATGAGCAGTTCTTC.